The 12 T cell receptor beta chains presented below share a single source sample, sequenced in a study of CD8 T cells in Susac syndrome. Random hexamers served to reverse transcribe roughly 0.45 to 1 ug RNA. From the immunoSEQ multiplex PCR reads, TCRdb called clonotypes with MiXCR, one entry per CDR3 protein. The table lists approximately 65,000 distinct CDR3 sequences, around 94% of them singletons. Material: CD8+ T cells from PBMCs. Receptor source: a human donor in good health.

Here the CDR3 DNA reads TGTGCCAGCAGTGAAGCTATGACTAGCGGGGGGGCAGGTGAGCAGTTCTTC. It specifies CASSEAMTSGGAGEQFF. The chain recombines TRBV2 with TRBJ2-1; TRBD2 aligns across 14 bases. V was clipped by 0 bases and J by 9 bases; unmatched bases: 7. The CDR3 has 17 residues. CDR1 and CDR2 (germline): SNHLY, FYNNEI.

This sequence joins TRBV2 and TRBJ1-1, with D uncertain. Per germline, CDR1 SNHLY and CDR2 FYNNEI. V was pared by 9 bases and J by 1 base, with 15 bases between. CDR3 length: 14 residues. DNA of the CDR3: TGTGCCAGTTGGGAAATGATCGAGAACACTGAAGCTTTCTTT. Protein sequence: CASWEMIENTEAFF.

V usage is TRBV7-3 and J usage is TRBJ1-1, with 7 bases identical to TRBD1. Germline V lookup: CDR1 SGHTA, CDR2 FQGTGA. The junction had 17 bases not matched to a gene; V was cut back by 0 bases and J by 10 bases. The CDR3 sequence is 17 residues long. The CDR3 nucleotides are TGTGCCAGCAGCTTAACCCCGACCGACAGGGTTAAAAATGGAGCTTTCTTT. This translates into CASSLTPTDRVKNGAFF.

The gene calls are TRBV5-1 and TRBJ2-7; a weak D match, TRBD2 (6 bases). V was shortened by 7 bases and J by 2 bases, with 13 bases between the two germline ends. The V gene's germline CDR1 is SGHRS and CDR2 YFSETQ. The CDR3 sequence is 13 residues long. CDR3 region: CASGGEDTYEQYF. CDR3 nucleotide sequence: TGCGCCAGCGGAGGGGAAGACACCTACGAGCAGTACTTC.

The V and J genes are TRBV3-1 and TRBJ1-5; TRBD1 might be the D (6 bases). V lost 1 base to trimming and J lost 2 bases, with 12 bases between them. There are 16 residues in the CDR3. Germline loops: CDR1 LGHDT, CDR2 YNNKEL (reference sequence). The DNA of the CDR3 is TGTGCCAGCAGCCAAGGTACAGGGCGAGGCAATCAGCCCCAGCATTTT. Residues: CASSQGTGRGNQPQHF. Based on the CDR3 plus reference TRBV3-1 and TRBJ1-5, the full variable domain is DTAVSQTPKYLVTQMGNDKSIKCEQNLGHDTMYWYKQDSKKFLKIMFSYNNKELIINETVPNRFSPKSPDKAHLNLHINSLELGDSAVYFCASSQGTGRGNQPQHFGDGTRLSIL.

The chain couples TRBV24-1 to TRBJ2-2; D not certain. V was pared by 3 bases and J by 5 bases, with 12 bases between. The CDR3 has 15 residues. The germline CDR1 and CDR2 sequences are KGHDR and SFDVKD. The CDR3: CATSDILSGTGELFF. As DNA, the CDR3 is TGTGCCACCAGTGATATCCTCAGTGGGACCGGGGAGCTGTTTTTT.

The chain is built from TRBV27 and TRBJ2-7; TRBD1 might be the D (6 bases). From germline, CDR1 is MNHEY and CDR2 SMNVEV (reference sequence). Trimming took 5 bases from V and 6 from J, leaving 11 bases between them. This CDR3 spans 12 amino acids. The CDR3 loop reads CASSPNRAEQYF. The CDR3 nucleotides are TGTGCCAGCAGTCCGAACAGGGCCGAGCAGTACTTC.

This clonotype was observed a handful of times. V usage is TRBV2 and J usage is TRBJ2-7, with D possibly being TRBD2 (6 bases). The V gene lost 8 bases and the J gene lost 6 bases, with 11 bases spanning the gap. In germline, CDR1 is SNHLY, CDR2 FYNNEI. The CDR3 contains 11 residues. In DNA form, the CDR3 reads TGTGCCAGCTTGGCGGGGCCCGAGCAGTACTTC. This codes for CASLAGPEQYF.

The chain combines TRBV20-1 with TRBJ1-2; D remains unclear. CDR1 is DFQATT and CDR2 is SNEGSKA in the germline V gene (reference sequence). The CDR3 sequence is 13 residues long. Trimming stripped 6 bases from V and 3 bases from J, with 14 bases between. For the CDR3, the DNA is TGCAGTGCCATCCTACGGGGTGACTATGGCTACACCTTC. Its translation: CSAILRGDYGYTF.

The J gene is TRBJ2-2, the V gene TRBV2; maybe TRBD2 (5 bases). CDR3 length: 15 amino acids. V lost 3 bases and J 1 base, leaving 9 bases between the germline ends. The germline gives CDR1 SNHLY, CDR2 FYNNEI. CDR3: CASSDGRVNTGELFF. CDR3 in DNA: TGTGCCAGCAGTGATGGGAGAGTGAACACCGGGGAGCTGTTTTTT.

This chain links TRBV7-9 with TRBJ2-7; 9 positions agree with TRBD1. The CDR3 is 13 amino acids. Trimming removed 6 bases from V and 6 bases from J; junction bases left unmatched: 6. Germline values: CDR1 SEHNR, CDR2 FQNEAQ (reference sequence). Here the CDR3 DNA reads TGTGCCAGCAGACCGGGACAGGGAGTCGAGCAGTACTTC. It yields the protein CASRPGQGVEQYF.

This clonotype was seen just once. The gene calls are TRBV19 and TRBJ1-1; 8 nucleotides match TRBD1. Germline loops: CDR1 LNHDA, CDR2 SQIVND (reference sequence). The CDR3 sequence is 15 residues long. V gave up 7 bases and J gave up 1 base; unmatched junction bases: 8. The CDR3 spells CASIDQDRENTEAFF. The CDR3 DNA follows: TGTGCCAGTATCGATCAGGACAGGGAGAACACTGAAGCTTTCTTT.